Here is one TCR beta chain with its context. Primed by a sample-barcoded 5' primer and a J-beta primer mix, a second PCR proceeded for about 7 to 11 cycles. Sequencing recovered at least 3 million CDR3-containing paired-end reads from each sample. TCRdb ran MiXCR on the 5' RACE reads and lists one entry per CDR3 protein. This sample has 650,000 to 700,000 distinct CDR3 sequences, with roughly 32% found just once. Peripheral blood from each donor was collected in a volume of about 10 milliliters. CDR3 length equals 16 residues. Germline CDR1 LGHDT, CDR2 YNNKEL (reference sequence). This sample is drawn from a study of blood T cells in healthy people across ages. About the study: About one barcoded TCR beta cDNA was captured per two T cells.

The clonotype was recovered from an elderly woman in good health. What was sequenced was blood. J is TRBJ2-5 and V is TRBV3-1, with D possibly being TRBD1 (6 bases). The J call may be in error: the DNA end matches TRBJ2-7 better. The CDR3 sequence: CASSQRSVQGPYEQYF. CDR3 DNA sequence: TGTGCCAGCAGCCAAAGATCAGTACAGGGTCCCTACGAGCAGTACTTC.